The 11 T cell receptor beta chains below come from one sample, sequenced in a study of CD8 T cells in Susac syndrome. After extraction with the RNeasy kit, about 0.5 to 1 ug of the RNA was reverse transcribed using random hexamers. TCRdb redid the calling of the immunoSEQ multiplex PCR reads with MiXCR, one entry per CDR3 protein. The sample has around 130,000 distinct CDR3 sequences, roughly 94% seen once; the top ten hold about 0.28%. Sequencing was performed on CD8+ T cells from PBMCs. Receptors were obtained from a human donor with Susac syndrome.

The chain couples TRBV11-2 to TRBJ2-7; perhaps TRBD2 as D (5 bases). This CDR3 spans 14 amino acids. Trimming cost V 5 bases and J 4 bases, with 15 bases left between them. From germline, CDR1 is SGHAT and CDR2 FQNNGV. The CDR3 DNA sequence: TGTGCCAGCAGCATAGGAGGCAGCAGGTACGAGCAGTACTTC. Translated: CASSIGGSRYEQYF. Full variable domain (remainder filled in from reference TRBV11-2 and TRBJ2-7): EAGVAQSPRYKIIEKRQSVAFWCNPISGHATLYWYQQILGQGPKLLIQFQNNGVVDDSQLPKDRFSAERLKGVDSTLKIQPAKLEDSAVYLCASSIGGSRYEQYFGPGTRLTVT.

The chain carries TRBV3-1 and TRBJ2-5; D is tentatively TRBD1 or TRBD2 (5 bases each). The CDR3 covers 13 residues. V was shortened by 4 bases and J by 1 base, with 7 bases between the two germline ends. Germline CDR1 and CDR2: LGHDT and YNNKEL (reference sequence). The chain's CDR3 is CASSLGTQETQYF. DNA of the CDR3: TGTGCCAGCAGCCTGGGGACCCAAGAGACCCAGTACTTC.

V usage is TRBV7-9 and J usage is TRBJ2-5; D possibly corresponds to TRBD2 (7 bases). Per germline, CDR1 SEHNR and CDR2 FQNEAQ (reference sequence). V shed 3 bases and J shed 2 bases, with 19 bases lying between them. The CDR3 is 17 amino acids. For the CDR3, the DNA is TGTGCCAGCAGCTTCCCCATAAGAGGGGGGGAACAAGAGACCCAGTACTTC. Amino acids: CASSFPIRGGEQETQYF.

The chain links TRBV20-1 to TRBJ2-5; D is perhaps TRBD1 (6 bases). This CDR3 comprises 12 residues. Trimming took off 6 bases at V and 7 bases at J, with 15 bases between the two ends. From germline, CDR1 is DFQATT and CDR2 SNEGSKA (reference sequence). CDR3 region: CSAPGTSVTQYF. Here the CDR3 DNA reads TGCAGTGCACCCGGGACATCCGTGACCCAGTACTTC.

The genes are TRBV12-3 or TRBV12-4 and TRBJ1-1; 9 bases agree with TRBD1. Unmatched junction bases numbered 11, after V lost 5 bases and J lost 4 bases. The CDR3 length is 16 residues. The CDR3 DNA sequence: TGTGCCAGCAGTCTAGAGAGGACAGGGGCGGGCACTGAAGCTTTCTTT. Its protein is CASSLERTGAGTEAFF.

This CDR3 is CASLGGPRFYEQYF. The CDR3 DNA sequence: TGTGCCAGCTTAGGCGGGCCGAGATTCTACGAGCAGTACTTC. The V gene is TRBV2, the J gene TRBJ2-7; weak D call: TRBD2 (5 bases). V lost 8 bases to trimming and J lost 3 bases, with 17 bases between them. Looked up from germline, CDR1 is SNHLY and CDR2 is FYNNEI. CDR3 length: 14 amino acids. Full variable domain (outside the CDR3, taken from reference TRBV2 and TRBJ2-7): EPEVTQTPSHQVTQMGQEVILRCVPISNHLYFYWYRQILGQKVEFLVSFYNNEISEKSEIFDDQFSVERPDGSNFTLKIRSTKLEDSAMYFCASLGGPRFYEQYFGPGTRLTVT.

This chain's CDR3 is CASSSNSQNTEAFF. In DNA form, the CDR3 reads TGTGCCAGCAGCTCTAATAGCCAGAACACTGAAGCTTTCTTT. The chain couples TRBV7-9 to TRBJ1-1; no reliable D call. Germline CDR1 and CDR2: SEHNR and FQNEAQ (reference sequence). This CDR3 comprises 14 residues. With 4 bases removed from V and 1 base from J, the gap between germline ends came to 10 bases.

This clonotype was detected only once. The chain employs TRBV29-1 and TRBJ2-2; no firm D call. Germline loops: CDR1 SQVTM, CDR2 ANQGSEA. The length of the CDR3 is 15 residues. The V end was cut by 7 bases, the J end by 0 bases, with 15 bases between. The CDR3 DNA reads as TGCAGCGCCGTCGGCGTCCTCTCGAACACCGGGGAGCTGTTTTTT. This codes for CSAVGVLSNTGELFF.

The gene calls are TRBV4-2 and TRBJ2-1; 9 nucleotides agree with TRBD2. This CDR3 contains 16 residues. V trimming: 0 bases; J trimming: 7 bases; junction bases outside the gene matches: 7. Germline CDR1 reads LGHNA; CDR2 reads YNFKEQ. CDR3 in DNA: TGTGCCAGCAGCCAAGAGATTGGCGGGGGGGCTAATGAGCAGTTCTTC. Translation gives CASSQEIGGGANEQFF.

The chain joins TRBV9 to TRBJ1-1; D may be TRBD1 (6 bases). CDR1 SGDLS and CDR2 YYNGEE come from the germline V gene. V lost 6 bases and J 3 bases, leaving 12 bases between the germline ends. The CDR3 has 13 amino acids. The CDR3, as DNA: TGTGCCAGCACCGGCAGGGGTGACACTGAAGCTTTCTTT. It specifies CASTGRGDTEAFF.

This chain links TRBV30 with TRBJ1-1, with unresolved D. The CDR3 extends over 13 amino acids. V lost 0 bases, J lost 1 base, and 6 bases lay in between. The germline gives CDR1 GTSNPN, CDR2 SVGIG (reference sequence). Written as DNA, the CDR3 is TGTGCCTGGAGTGTCGGGCAGAACACTGAAGCTTTCTTT. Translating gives CAWSVGQNTEAFF.